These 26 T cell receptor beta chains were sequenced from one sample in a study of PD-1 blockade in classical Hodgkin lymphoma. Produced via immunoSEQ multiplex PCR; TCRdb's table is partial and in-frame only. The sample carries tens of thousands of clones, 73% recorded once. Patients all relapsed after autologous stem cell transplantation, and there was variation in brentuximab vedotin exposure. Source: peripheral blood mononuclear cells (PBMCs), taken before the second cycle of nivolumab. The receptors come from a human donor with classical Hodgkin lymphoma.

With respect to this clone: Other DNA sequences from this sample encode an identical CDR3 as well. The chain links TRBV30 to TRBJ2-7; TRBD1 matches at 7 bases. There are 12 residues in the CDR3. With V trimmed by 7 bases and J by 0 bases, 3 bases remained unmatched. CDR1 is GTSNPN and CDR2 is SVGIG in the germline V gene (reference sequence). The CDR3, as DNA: TGTGCCTTCCGGGACAGCTCCTACGAGCAGTACTTC. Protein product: CAFRDSSYEQYF.

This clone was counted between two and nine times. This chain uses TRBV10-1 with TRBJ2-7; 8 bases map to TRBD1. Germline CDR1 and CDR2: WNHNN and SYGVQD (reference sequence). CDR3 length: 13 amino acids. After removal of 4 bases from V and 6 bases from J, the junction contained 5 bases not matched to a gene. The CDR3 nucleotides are TGCGCCAGCAGTGCACAGGGGGGAGGCGAGCAGTACTTC. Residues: CASSAQGGGEQYF.

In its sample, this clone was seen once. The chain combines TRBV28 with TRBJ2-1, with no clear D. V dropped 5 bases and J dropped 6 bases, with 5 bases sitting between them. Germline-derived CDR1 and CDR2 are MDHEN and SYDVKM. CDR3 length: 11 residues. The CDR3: CASSNRNEQFF. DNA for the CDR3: TGTGCCAGCAGTAACCGCAATGAGCAGTTCTTC.

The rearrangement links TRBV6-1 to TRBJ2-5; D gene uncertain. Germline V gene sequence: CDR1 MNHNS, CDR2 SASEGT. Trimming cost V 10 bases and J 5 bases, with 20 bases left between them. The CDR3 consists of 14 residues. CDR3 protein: CANTVGPSLETQYF. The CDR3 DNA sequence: TGTGCCAACACAGTAGGACCCTCCCTGGAGACCCAGTACTTC.

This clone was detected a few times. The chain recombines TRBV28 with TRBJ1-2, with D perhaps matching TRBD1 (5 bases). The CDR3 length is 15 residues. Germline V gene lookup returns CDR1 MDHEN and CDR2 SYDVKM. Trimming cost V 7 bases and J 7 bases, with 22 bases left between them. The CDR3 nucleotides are TGTGCCAGCACAACCCGGGTTGAGAGGGGCGGTGGCTACACCTTC. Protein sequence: CASTTRVERGGGYTF.

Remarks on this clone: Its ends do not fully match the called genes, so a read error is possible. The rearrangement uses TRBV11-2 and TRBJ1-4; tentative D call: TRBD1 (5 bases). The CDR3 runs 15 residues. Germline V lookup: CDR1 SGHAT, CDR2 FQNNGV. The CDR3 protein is CARGLEVGGDEKLFF. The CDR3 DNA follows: TGTGCCAGGGGCTTAGAGGTAGGAGGGGATGAAAAACTGTTTTTC.

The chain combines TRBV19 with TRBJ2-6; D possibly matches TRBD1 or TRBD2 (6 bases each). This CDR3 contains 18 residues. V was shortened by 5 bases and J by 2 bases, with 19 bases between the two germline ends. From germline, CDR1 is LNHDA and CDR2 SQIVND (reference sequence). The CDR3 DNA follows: TGTGCCAGTAGTTCAAAGGGGGGAATTGCAACTGGGGCCAACGTCCTGACTTTC. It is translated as CASSSKGGIATGANVLTF.

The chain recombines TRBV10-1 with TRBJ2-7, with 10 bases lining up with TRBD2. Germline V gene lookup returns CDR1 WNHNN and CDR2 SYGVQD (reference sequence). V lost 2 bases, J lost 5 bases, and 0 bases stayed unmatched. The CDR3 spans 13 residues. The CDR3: CASSETSGNEQYF. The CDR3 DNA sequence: TGCGCCAGCAGTGAGACTAGCGGGAACGAGCAGTACTTC.

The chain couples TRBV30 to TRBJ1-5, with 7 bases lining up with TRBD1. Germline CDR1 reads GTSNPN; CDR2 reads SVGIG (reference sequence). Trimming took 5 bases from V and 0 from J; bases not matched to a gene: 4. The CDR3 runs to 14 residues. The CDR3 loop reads CAWGTDNSNQPQHF. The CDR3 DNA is TGTGCCTGGGGGACAGATAATAGCAATCAGCCCCAGCATTTT.

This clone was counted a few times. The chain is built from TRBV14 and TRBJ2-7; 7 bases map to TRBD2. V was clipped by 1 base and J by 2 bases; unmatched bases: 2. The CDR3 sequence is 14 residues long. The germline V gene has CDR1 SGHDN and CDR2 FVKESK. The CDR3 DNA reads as TGTGCCAGCAGCCAAGGGGAGGGCCCCTACGAGCAGTACTTC. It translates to CASSQGEGPYEQYF.

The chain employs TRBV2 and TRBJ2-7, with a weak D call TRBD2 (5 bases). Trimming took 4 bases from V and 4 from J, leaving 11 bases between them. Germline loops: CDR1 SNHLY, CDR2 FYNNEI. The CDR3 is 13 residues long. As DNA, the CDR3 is TGTGCCAGCAGTGTGAGGGTGGGTTACGAGCAGTACTTC. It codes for CASSVRVGYEQYF.

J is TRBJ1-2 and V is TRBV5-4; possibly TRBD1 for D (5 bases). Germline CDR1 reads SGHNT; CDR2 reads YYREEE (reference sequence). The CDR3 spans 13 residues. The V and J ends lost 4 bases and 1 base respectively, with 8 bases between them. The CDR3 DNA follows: TGTGCCAGCAGCCAACAGGTTAACTATGGCTACACCTTC. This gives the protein CASSQQVNYGYTF. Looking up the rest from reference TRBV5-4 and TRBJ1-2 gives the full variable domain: ETGVTQSPTHLIKTRGQQVTLRCSSQSGHNTVSWYQQALGQGPQFIFQYYREEENGRGNFPPRFSGLQFPNYSSELNVNALELDDSALYLCASSQQVNYGYTFGSGTRLTVV.

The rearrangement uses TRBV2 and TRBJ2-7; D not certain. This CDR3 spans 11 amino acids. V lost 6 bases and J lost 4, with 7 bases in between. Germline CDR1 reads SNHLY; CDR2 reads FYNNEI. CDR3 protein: CASSGLYEQYF. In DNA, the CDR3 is TGTGCCAGCAGCGGCTTATACGAGCAGTACTTC. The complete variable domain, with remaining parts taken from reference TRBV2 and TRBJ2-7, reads EPEVTQTPSHQVTQMGQEVILRCVPISNHLYFYWYRQILGQKVEFLVSFYNNEISEKSEIFDDQFSVERPDGSNFTLKIRSTKLEDSAMYFCASSGLYEQYFGPGTRLTVT.

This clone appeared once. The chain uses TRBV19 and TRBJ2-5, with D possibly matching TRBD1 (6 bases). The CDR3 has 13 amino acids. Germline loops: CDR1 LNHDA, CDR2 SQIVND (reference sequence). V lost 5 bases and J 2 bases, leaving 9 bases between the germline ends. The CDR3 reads CASSATGQETQYF. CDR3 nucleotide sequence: TGTGCCAGTAGTGCGACAGGTCAAGAGACCCAGTACTTC.

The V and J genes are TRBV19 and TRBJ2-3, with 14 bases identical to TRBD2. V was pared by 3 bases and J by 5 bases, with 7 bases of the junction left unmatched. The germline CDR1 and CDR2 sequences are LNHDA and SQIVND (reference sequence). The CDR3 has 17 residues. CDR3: CASSIGSGTSGRDTQYF. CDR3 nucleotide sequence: TGTGCCAGTAGTATTGGGTCCGGGACTAGCGGGAGAGATACGCAGTATTTT. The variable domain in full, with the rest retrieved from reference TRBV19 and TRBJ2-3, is DGGITQSPKYLFRKEGQNVTLSCEQNLNHDAMYWYRQDPGQGLRLIYYSQIVNDFQKGDIAEGYSVSREKKESFPLTVTSAQKNPTAFYLCASSIGSGTSGRDTQYFGPGTRLTVL.

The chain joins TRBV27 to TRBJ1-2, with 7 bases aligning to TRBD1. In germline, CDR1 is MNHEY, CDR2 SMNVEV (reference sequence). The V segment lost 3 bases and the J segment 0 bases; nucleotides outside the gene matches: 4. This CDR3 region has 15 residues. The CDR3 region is CASSFGTVPNYGYTF. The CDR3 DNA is TGTGCCAGCAGTTTCGGGACAGTCCCTAACTATGGCTACACCTTC.

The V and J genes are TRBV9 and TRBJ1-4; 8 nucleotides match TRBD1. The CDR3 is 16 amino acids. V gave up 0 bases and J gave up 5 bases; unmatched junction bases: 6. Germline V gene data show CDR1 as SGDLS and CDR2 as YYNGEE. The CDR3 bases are TGTGCCAGCAGCGTAGAGGCAAGACAGGGGAATGAAAAACTGTTTTTT. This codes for CASSVEARQGNEKLFF.

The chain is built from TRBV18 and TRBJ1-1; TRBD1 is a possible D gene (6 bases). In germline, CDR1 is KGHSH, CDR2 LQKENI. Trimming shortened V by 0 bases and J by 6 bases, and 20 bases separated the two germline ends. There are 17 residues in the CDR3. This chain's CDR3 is CASSPPVPRGPYAEAFF. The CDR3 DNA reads TGTGCCAGCTCACCACCGGTGCCCCGGGGGCCGTACGCTGAAGCTTTCTTT.

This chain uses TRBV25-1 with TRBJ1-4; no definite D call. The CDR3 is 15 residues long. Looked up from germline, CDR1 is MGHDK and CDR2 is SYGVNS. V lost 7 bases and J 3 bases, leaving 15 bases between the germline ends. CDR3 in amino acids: CASKGDRRANEKLFF. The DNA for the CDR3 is TGTGCCAGCAAAGGTGATAGGAGGGCTAATGAAAAACTGTTTTTT.

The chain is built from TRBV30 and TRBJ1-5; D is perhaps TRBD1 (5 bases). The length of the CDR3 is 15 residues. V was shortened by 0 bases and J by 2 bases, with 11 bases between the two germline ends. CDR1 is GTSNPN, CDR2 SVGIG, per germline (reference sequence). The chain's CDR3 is CAWSVSRAGNQPQHF. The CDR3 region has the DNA TGTGCCTGGAGTGTATCCAGGGCAGGCAATCAGCCCCAGCATTTT.

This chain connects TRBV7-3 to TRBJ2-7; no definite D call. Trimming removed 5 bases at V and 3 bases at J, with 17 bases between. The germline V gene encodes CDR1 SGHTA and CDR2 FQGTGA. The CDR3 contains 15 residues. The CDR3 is CASSPFDPSFYEQYF. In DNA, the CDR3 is TGTGCCAGCAGCCCCTTTGACCCTTCCTTCTACGAGCAGTACTTC.

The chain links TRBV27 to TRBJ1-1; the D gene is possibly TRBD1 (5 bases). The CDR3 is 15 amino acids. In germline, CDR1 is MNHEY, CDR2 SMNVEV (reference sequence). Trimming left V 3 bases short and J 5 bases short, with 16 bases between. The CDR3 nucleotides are TGTGCCAGCAGTTTTTGGCAGGGAGCGGGGACTGAAGCTTTCTTT. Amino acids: CASSFWQGAGTEAFF.

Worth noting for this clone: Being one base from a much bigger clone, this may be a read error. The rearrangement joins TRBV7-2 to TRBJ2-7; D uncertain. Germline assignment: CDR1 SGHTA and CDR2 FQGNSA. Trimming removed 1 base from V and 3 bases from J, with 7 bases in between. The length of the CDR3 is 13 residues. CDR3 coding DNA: TGTGCCAGCAGCTTAGGGCCGAACTACGAGCAGTACTTC. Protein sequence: CASSLGPNYEQYF.

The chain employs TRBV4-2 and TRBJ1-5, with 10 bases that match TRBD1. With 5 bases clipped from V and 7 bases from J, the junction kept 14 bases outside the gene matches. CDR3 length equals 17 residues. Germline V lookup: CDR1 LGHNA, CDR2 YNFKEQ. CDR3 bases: TGTGCCAGCAGCTGGGGTACAGGACAGGGGGTGCGGCAGCCCCAGCATTTT. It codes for CASSWGTGQGVRQPQHF.

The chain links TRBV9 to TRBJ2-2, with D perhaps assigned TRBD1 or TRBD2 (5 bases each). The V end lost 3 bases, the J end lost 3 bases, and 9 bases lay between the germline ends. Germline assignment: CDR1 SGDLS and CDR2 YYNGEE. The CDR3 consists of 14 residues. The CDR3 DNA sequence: TGTGCCAGCAGCGCCAGGGACCACACCGGGGAGCTGTTTTTT. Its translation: CASSARDHTGELFF.

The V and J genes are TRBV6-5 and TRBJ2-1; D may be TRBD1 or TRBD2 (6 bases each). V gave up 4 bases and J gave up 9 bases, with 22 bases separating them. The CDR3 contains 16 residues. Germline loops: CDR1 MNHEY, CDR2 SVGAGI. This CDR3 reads CASSSSQGGIGREQFF. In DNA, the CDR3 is TGTGCCAGCAGTTCGTCACAGGGAGGAATAGGACGTGAGCAGTTCTTC.